This entry lists 22 T cell receptor beta chains sequenced from one sample in a study of T cells after yellow fever vaccination. TCRdb reprocessed the 5' RACE reads via MiXCR and lists one record per CDR3 protein. The sample has around 340,000 distinct CDR3 sequences, around 12% seen once. Specimen: CD4+ T cells sorted from PBMCs, collected 15 days after the yellow fever booster vaccination. Receptor source: a man aged 18 to 30 who received the YFV17D yellow fever vaccine.

This clonotype was counted between two and nine times. The V call is TRBV5-8, the J call TRBJ2-6; D tentatively fits TRBD1 or TRBD2 (5 bases each). V lost 4 bases and J lost 2, with 10 bases in between. This CDR3 is built from 15 residues. CDR1 is SGHTS and CDR2 is YDEGEE in the germline V gene. CDR3 protein: CASSVRDPGANVLTF. The CDR3, as DNA: TGTGCCAGCAGCGTAAGGGACCCTGGGGCCAACGTCCTGACTTTC.

This rearrangement joins TRBV5-5 to TRBJ2-7; D is perhaps TRBD1 (5 bases). This CDR3 is built from 14 residues. CDR1 SGHKS and CDR2 YYEKEE come from the germline V gene (reference sequence). Trimming cost V 1 base and J 9 bases, with 17 bases left between them. The CDR3 here is CASSLLVGPTLQYF. The DNA for the CDR3 is TGTGCCAGCAGCTTGTTGGTGGGGCCTACGCTGCAGTACTTC.

This clonotype was counted a few times. The chain employs TRBV6-5 and TRBJ2-1; the D is unclear. V was cut by 0 bases and J by 7 bases, with 22 bases left in between. CDR1 and CDR2 from the germline V gene are MNHEY and SVGAGI. There are 18 residues in the CDR3. CDR3 in amino acids: CASSYSKYAATYGNEQFF. In DNA, the CDR3 is TGTGCCAGCAGTTACTCGAAATATGCGGCTACCTATGGAAATGAGCAGTTCTTC.

This clonotype was seen at least ten times. The chain carries TRBV6-5 and TRBJ2-3, with D uncertain. CDR3 length: 14 residues. CDR1 MNHEY and CDR2 SVGAGI come from the germline V gene. The V gene lost 1 base and the J gene lost 8 bases, with 13 bases spanning the gap. As DNA, the CDR3 is TGTGCCAGCAGTTACTTGTCGGGTCGGAGTACGCAGTATTTT. Its protein is CASSYLSGRSTQYF.

This clonotype showed up just a few times. V usage is TRBV6-1 and J usage is TRBJ1-4; no definite D call. In germline, CDR1 is MNHNS, CDR2 SASEGT. CDR3 length: 12 residues. V was trimmed by 0 bases and J by 13 bases, leaving 9 bases between them. The CDR3 is CASSEAAALLFF. The CDR3 region has the DNA TGTGCCAGCAGTGAAGCAGCAGCCTTACTGTTTTTT.

This clonotype was counted a few times. The chain joins TRBV23-1 to TRBJ2-7, with TRBD1 matching over 9 bases. TRBV23-1 is an ORF; its function is uncertain. The CDR3 runs 14 residues. Trimming cost V 2 bases and J 9 bases; bases outside gene matches: 8. The CDR3 DNA is TGCGCCAGCAGTCAAGACCCGGGACAGGGTTTGCAGTACTTC. Amino acids: CASSQDPGQGLQYF.

This clonotype came up a few times. The junction and the germline gene differ at one end; a read error may be behind it. J is TRBJ2-2 and V is TRBV7-7; 7 bases fit TRBD1. The CDR3 spans 14 residues. CDR1 is SSHAT and CDR2 is FNYEAQ in the germline V gene (reference sequence). The CDR3 nucleotides are TGTGCTAGCAGTCCAACAGGGGCCGGCGGGGAGCTGTTTTTT. Amino acid sequence: CASSPTGAGGELFF.

This clonotype showed up just a few times. The CDR3 reads CASSLTRQGGGTDTQYF. The DNA for the CDR3 is TGTGCCAGCAGTTTAACGAGACAGGGGGGGGGCACAGATACGCAGTATTTT. The chain employs TRBV27 and TRBJ2-3; 9 positions match TRBD1. V was clipped by 2 bases and J by 1 base; unmatched bases: 7. Germline V gives CDR1 MNHEY, CDR2 SMNVEV (reference sequence). CDR3 length: 17 amino acids.

This clonotype came up a few times. The CDR3 loop reads CASSSGGQVEQFF. The CDR3 nucleotides are TGCGCCAGCTCTAGCGGGGGCCAGGTTGAGCAGTTCTTC. The chain links TRBV5-1 to TRBJ2-1; TRBD2 agrees at 10 bases. This CDR3 has 13 residues. The V and J ends lost 7 bases and 9 bases, in that order; junction bases with no gene match: 7. Looked up from germline, CDR1 is SGHRS and CDR2 is YFSETQ. The full variable domain, rest sourced from reference TRBV5-1 and TRBJ2-1, is KAGVTQTPRYLIKTRGQQVTLSCSPISGHRSVSWYQQTPGQGLQFLFEYFSETQRNKGNFPGRFSGRQFSNSRSEMNVSTLELGDSALYLCASSSGGQVEQFFGPGTRLTVL.

This clonotype was found a few times. The V call is TRBV11-2, the J call TRBJ1-6, with D possibly being TRBD1 (5 bases). This CDR3 has 14 residues. V lost 6 bases to trimming and J lost 4 bases, with 10 bases between them. Germline V gives CDR1 SGHAT, CDR2 FQNNGV. The CDR3 DNA reads TGTGCCAGCAGTTTCGACAGATATAATTCACCCCTCCACTTT. Translation: CASSFDRYNSPLHF.

This clonotype was picked up a small number of times. V is TRBV27 and J is TRBJ1-1; 8 bases align to TRBD1. V shed 6 bases, J shed 6 bases, and the junction held 9 bases outside the gene matches. The CDR3 has 14 amino acids. Germline CDR1 and CDR2: MNHEY and SMNVEV (reference sequence). The CDR3 DNA follows: TGTGCCAGCAGGGGACAGGCGGGGGTCGCTGAAGCTTTCTTT. This encodes CASRGQAGVAEAFF.

The sample holds one count of this clonotype. The rearrangement joins TRBV5-1 to TRBJ2-7, with a possible D match to TRBD1 (6 bases). The V gene lost 3 bases and the J gene lost 6 bases, with 13 bases spanning the gap. The CDR3 contains 13 residues. Germline V gives CDR1 SGHRS, CDR2 YFSETQ. CDR3 region: CASSSTGPFEQYF. The CDR3 DNA reads TGCGCCAGCAGCTCGACAGGACCCTTCGAGCAGTACTTC.

This clonotype was found many times. V and J are TRBV20-1 and TRBJ2-7, with D uncertain. The ends were cut back, 2 bases at V and 0 bases at J, with 5 bases in the middle. This CDR3 region has 12 residues. Germline V gene data show CDR1 as DFQATT and CDR2 as SNEGSKA (reference sequence). As DNA, the CDR3 is TGCAGTGCTAGACAGAGCTCCTACGAGCAGTACGTC. Amino acids: CSARQSSYEQYV.

The table lists this clonotype with a few counts. The chain recombines TRBV25-1 with TRBJ2-3, with D unclear. Looked up from germline, CDR1 is MGHDK and CDR2 is SYGVNS. The CDR3 runs 16 residues. V was clipped by 1 base and J by 0 bases, with 11 bases between them. The CDR3 loop is CASSESYIASTDTQYF. The DNA of the CDR3 is TGTGCCAGCAGTGAATCTTATATTGCGAGCACAGATACGCAGTATTTT.

The table lists this clonotype with a few counts. The V and J genes are TRBV18 and TRBJ1-1; D uncertain. Trimming removed 6 bases from V and 3 bases from J, with 11 bases in between. The CDR3 runs 13 residues. In germline, CDR1 is KGHSH, CDR2 LQKENI. CDR3 sequence: CASSSGQDTEAFF. CDR3 nucleotide sequence: TGTGCCAGCTCTAGTGGGCAGGACACTGAAGCTTTCTTT.

The chain has TRBV10-3 and TRBJ1-2; TRBD1 agrees at 12 bases. Germline CDR1 is ENHRY and CDR2 is SYGVKD. The length of the CDR3 is 14 residues. V gave up 7 bases and J gave up 5 bases; unmatched junction bases: 5. The CDR3 here is CAITPGQGAYGYTF. As DNA, the CDR3 is TGTGCCATCACCCCGGGACAGGGGGCGTATGGCTACACCTTC.

In its sample, this clonotype was seen many times. V gene TRBV29-1 combines with J gene TRBJ2-3; 10 bases line up with TRBD2. V shed 0 bases, J shed 4 bases, and the junction held 4 bases outside the gene matches. CDR3 length: 15 residues. The germline V gene encodes CDR1 SQVTM and CDR2 ANQGSEA. The CDR3 nucleotides read TGCAGCGTTGAAGATAGCGGGGGGCCGTCAGATACGCAGTATTTT. This encodes CSVEDSGGPSDTQYF.

The chain is built from TRBV4-3 and TRBJ1-2; D gene uncertain. Trimming removed 1 base from V and 4 bases from J, with 13 bases in between. This CDR3 comprises 15 residues. CDR1 LGHNA and CDR2 YSLEER come from the germline V gene. The CDR3: CASSQVADTGYGYTF. CDR3 nucleotides: TGCGCCAGCAGCCAAGTCGCTGACACCGGCTATGGCTACACCTTC.

The J gene is TRBJ1-5, the V gene TRBV4-1; TRBD1 is a possible D gene (5 bases). CDR1 and CDR2 from the germline V gene are MGHRA and YSYEKL. This CDR3 has 16 residues. The V end was cut by 3 bases, the J end by 1 base, with 13 bases between. Here the CDR3 reads CASSQGPGVSNQPQHF. CDR3 nucleotide sequence: TGCGCCAGCAGCCAGGGACCGGGGGTAAGCAATCAGCCCCAGCATTTT.

The chain combines TRBV3-1 with TRBJ2-3; TRBD2 aligns across 9 bases. Looked up from germline, CDR1 is LGHDT and CDR2 is YNNKEL (reference sequence). CDR3 length equals 17 residues. Unmatched junction bases numbered 9, after V lost 2 bases and J lost 3 bases. The CDR3 region is CASSQPFIAGETDTQYF. DNA of the CDR3: TGTGCCAGCAGCCAACCTTTTATAGCGGGGGAGACAGATACGCAGTATTTT.

This clonotype showed up many times. The V call is TRBV7-9, the J call TRBJ2-5; D assignment may be TRBD1 or TRBD2 (6 bases each). The CDR3 sequence is 13 residues long. V lost 3 bases and J 4 bases, leaving 9 bases between the germline ends. Germline values: CDR1 SEHNR, CDR2 FQNEAQ (reference sequence). The CDR3 DNA sequence: TGTGCCAGCAGCTTGGGGGGCGGAGAGACCCAGTACTTC. Translation gives CASSLGGGETQYF.

The chain is built from TRBV9 and TRBJ2-2; no reliable D call. The CDR3 is made up of 12 amino acids. V lost 2 bases to trimming and J lost 3 bases, with 2 bases between them. Germline-derived CDR1 and CDR2 are SGDLS and YYNGEE. As DNA, the CDR3 is TGTGCCAGCAGCGTTTACACCGGGGAGCTGTTTTTT. This codes for CASSVYTGELFF.